Reported below is one TCR beta chain. The antigen remains undetermined. This record belongs to a study of cytomegalovirus exposure and HLA in healthy donors. Overall study: In an earlier analysis, 90 million to 120 million unique TCR beta sequences were found from some 180 million T cells.

Study outcomes and limitations: In vitro data verified a few CMV-associated chains as specific for CMV antigens. A missense variant in DCLRE1C was later tied to TCR beta V- and J-gene trimming.

CDR3 length equals 12 residues. V was cut by 6 bases and J by 7 bases, with 10 bases left in between. Germline CDR1 MGHDK, CDR2 SYGVNS. Primers for the PCR totalled 60 Vbeta and 13 Jbeta. Original methodology: Unique TCR beta chains numbered 80 million to 95 million in a later analysis, with roughly 10 million shared. Assay: immunoSEQ multiplex PCR; the TCRdb copy retains only in-frame clones and omits some. For V, J and clone size, that table is used; D and trimming come from the DNA. Found here are under 200,000 clones, around 68% of them singletons; the top ten hold approximately 2.8%. This sequence originates from a woman between 40 and 55 years old in good health and CMV-seropositive. The chain uses TRBV25-1 and TRBJ1-5; TRBD1 might be the D (5 bases). The sequenced sample consisted of PBMCs. The CDR3: CASSQGGQPQHF. The CDR3 DNA reads as TGTGCCAGCAGCCAGGGAGGACAGCCCCAGCATTTT.